This T cell receptor (beta chain) came from a study of blood T cell repertoires in COVID-19. Study as a whole: Some COVID-19 samples were acute and others convalescent; all came from the United States, Italy and Spain. Sources were T cells, B-cell-depleted T cells, or PBMCs; the material itself was cDNA or gDNA.

Original data processing: Counts of nucleated cells, estimated from reference gene primer amplification, were obtained. Sequencing used immunoSEQ multiplex PCR; TCRdb keeps in-frame clones, though not all of them. V and J calls and clone size are given by that table; D and trimming were obtained from the DNA. This table has about 68,000 clones, roughly nine tenths appearing once. The source of this sequence is a man between 45 and 60 years old with acute or convalescent COVID-19. Sequencing used peripheral blood.

Here the CDR3 reads CASSQGTAEKLFF. The CDR3 nucleotides are TGTGCCAGCAGCCAGGGGACAGCAGAAAAACTGTTTTTT. The J gene is TRBJ1-4, the V gene TRBV3-1 (or the pseudogene TRBV3-2); 7 bases are shared with TRBD1. This CDR3 has 13 residues. Germline lookup yields CDR1 LGHDT and CDR2 YNNKEL (reference sequence). The V segment lost 3 bases and the J segment 8 bases; nucleotides outside the gene matches: 3.